This T cell receptor (beta chain) was observed in a study of CD8 T cells in Susac syndrome. Whole-study results and caveats: The number of individuals included in the study's TCR sequencing and HLA analysis was acknowledged as relatively small.

This clonotype came up a few times. Its antigen remains unidentified. Germline CDR1 is SGHTA and CDR2 is FQGNSA. The germline V and J ends were trimmed by 1 base and 3 bases, with 13 bases remaining between them. This CDR3 has 15 residues. Relapsing-remitting disease, either stable or active, was present in the treatment-naive patients who were the multiple sclerosis controls. RNA amounts of roughly 0.45 to 1 ug underwent reverse transcription with random hexamers. Across 54 Vbeta and 13 Jbeta, immunoSEQ multiplex PCR amplified TCR beta CDR3. TCRdb reprocessed the immunoSEQ multiplex PCR reads via MiXCR and lists one record per CDR3 protein. Of a few hundred thousand distinct CDR3 sequences listed, approximately 90% are singletons.

The sequence came from a human donor with multiple sclerosis. Material for sequencing was CD8+ T cells from PBMCs. This chain uses TRBV7-2 with TRBJ2-7; possible D gene TRBD1, 5 bases. CDR3 coding DNA: TGTGCCAGCAGCTTAGGGACATCTGCGAACTACGAGCAGTACTTC. Its translation is CASSLGTSANYEQYF.